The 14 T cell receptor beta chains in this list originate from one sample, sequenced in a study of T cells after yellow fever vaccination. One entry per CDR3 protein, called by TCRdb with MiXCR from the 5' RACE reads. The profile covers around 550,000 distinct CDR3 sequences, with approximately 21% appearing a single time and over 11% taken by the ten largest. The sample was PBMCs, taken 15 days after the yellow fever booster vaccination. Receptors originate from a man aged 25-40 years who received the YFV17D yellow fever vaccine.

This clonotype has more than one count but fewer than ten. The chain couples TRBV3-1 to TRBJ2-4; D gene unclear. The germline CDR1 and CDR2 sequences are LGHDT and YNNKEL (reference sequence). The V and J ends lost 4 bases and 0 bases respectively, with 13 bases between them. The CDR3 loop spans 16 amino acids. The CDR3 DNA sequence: TGTGCCAGCAGCCCCCGGGCTGTCCTAGCCAAAAACATTCAGTACTTC. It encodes CASSPRAVLAKNIQYF.

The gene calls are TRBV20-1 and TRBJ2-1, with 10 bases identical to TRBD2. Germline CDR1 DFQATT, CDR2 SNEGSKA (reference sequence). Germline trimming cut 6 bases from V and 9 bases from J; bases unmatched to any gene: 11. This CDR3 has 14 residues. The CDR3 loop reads CSAPISGRYGEQFF. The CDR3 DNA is TGCAGTGCCCCGATTAGCGGGAGGTACGGTGAGCAGTTCTTC.

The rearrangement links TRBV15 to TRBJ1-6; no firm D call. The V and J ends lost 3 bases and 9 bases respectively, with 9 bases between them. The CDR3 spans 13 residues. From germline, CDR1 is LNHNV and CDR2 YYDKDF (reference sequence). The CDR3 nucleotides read TGTGCCACCAGCAGCTCAGTGGGTTCACCCCTCCACTTT. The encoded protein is CATSSSVGSPLHF. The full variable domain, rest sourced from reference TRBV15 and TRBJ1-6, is DAMVIQNPRYQVTQFGKPVTLSCSQTLNHNVMYWYQQKSSQAPKLLFHYYDKDFNNEADTPDNFQSRRPNTSFCFLDIRSPGLGDTAMYLCATSSSVGSPLHFGNGTRLTVT.

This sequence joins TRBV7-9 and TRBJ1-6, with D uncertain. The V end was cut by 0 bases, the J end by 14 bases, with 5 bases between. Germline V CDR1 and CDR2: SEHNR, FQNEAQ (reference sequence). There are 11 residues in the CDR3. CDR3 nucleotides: TGTGCCAGCAGCTTAGCCGACACCCTCCACTTT. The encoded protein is CASSLADTLHF.

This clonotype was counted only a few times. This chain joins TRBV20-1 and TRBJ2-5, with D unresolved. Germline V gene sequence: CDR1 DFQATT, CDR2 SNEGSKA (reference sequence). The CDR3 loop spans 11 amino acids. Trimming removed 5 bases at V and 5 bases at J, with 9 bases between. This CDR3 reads CSAHLGETQYF. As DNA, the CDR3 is TGCAGTGCTCACCTGGGGGAGACCCAGTACTTC.

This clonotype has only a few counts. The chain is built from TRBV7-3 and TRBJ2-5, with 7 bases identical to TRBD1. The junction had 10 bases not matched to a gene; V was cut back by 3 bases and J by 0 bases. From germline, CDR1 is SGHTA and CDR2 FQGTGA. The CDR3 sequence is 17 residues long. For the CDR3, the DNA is TGTGCCAGCAGCTTGGGCATTGGGACAGCCTACCAAGAGACCCAGTACTTC. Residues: CASSLGIGTAYQETQYF.

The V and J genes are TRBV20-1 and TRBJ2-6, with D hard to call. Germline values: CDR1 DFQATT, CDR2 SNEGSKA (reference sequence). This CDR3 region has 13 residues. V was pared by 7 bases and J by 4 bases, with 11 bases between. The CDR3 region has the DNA TGCAGTGTCGGCGTCCCAGGGGCCAACGTCCTGACTTTC. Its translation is CSVGVPGANVLTF.

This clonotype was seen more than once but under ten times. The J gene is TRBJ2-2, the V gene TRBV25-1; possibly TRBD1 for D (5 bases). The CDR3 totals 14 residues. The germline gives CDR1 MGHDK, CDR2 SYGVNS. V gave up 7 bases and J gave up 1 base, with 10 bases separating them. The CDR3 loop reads CASTQGGNTGELFF. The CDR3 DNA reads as TGTGCCAGCACGCAGGGTGGGAACACCGGGGAGCTGTTTTTT.

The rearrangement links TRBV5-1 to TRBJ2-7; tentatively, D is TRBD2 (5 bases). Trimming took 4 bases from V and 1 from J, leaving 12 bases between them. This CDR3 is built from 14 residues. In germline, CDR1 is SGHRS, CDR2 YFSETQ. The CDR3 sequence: CASSGEPGSYEQYF. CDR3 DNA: TGCGCCAGCAGCGGTGAACCGGGGTCCTACGAGCAGTACTTC.

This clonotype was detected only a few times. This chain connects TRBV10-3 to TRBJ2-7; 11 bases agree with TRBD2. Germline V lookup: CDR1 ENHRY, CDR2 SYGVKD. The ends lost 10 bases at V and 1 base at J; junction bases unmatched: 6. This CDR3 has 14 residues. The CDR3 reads CATEGTSGSYEQYF. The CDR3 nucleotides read TGTGCCACCGAAGGGACTAGCGGATCCTACGAGCAGTACTTC.

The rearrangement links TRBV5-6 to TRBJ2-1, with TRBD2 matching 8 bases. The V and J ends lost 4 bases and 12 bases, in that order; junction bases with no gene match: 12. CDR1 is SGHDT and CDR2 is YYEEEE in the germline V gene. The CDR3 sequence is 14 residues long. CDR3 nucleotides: TGTGCCAGCAGCCCCATAGTATTTCTAGCGGGGCAGTTCTTC. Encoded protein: CASSPIVFLAGQFF.

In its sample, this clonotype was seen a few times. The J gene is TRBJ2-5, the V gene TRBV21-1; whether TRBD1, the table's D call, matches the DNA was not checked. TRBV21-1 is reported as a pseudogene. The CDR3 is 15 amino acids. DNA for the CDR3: TGTGCCAGCAGCAAGCATCCGGGGCAGCAAGAGACCCAGTACTTC. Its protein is CASSKHPGQQETQYF.

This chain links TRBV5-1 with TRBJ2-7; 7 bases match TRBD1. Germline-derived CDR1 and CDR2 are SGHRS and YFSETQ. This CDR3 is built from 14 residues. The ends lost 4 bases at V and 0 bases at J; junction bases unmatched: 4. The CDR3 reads CASSDRVPSYEQYF. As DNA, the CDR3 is TGCGCCAGCAGCGACAGGGTCCCCTCCTACGAGCAGTACTTC.

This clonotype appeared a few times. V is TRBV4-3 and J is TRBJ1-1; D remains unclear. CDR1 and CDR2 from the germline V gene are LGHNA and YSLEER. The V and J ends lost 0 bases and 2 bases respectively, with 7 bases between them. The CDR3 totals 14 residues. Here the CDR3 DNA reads TGCGCCAGCAGCCAAGAGGTGGCAAACACTGAAGCTTTCTTT. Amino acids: CASSQEVANTEAFF.